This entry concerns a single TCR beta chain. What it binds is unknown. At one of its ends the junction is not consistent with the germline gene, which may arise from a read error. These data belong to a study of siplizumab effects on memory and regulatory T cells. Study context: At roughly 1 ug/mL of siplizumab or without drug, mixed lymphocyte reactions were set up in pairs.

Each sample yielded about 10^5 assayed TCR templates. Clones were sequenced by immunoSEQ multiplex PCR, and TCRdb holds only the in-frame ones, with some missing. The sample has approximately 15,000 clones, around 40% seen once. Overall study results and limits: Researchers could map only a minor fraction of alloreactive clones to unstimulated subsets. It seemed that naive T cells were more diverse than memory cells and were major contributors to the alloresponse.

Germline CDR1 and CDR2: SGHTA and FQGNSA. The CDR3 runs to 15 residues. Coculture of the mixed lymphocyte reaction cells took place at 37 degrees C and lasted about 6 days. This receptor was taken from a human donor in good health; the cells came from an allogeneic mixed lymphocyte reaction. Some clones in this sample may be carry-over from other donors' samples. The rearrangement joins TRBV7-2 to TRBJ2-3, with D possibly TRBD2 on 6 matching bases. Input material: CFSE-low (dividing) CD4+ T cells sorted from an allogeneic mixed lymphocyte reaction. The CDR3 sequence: CASSQEGGMGRTLVF. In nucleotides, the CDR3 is TGTGCCAGCAGCCAAGAGGGAGGTATGGGGCGGACTCTGGTATTT.